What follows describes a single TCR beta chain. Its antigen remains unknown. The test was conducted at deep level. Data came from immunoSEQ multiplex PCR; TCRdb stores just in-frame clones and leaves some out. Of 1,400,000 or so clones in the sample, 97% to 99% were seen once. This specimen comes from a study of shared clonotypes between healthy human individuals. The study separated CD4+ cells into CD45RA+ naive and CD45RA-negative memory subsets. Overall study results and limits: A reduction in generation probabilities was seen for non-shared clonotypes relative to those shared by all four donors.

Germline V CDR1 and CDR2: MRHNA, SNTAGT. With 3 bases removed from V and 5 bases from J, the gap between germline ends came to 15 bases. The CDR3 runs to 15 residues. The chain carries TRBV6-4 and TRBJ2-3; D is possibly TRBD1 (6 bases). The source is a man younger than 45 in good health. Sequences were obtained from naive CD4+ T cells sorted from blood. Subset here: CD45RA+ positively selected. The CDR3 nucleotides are TGTGCCAGCAGTGAAGGGGGATTTGGGGAAGATACGCAGTATTTT. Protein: CASSEGGFGEDTQYF.